These 3 T cell receptor beta chains originate from one sample sequenced in a study of blood T cell repertoires in COVID-19. The data were produced by immunoSEQ multiplex PCR, yet TCRdb's version contains in-frame clones alone and is incomplete. The sample lists about 200,000 clones; about 85% were seen once. The sequenced sample was peripheral blood. Receptors were obtained from a man in his sixties with active or convalescent COVID-19.

The CDR3 region has the DNA TGTGCCAGCAGTAAAGGGCTTGGGACAGGGATCAATGAGCAGTTCTTC. Translating gives CASSKGLGTGINEQFF. The chain uses TRBV6-1 and TRBJ2-1; TRBD1 matches 9 bases. Germline loops: CDR1 MNHNS, CDR2 SASEGT. The CDR3 loop spans 16 amino acids. V shed 5 bases, J shed 6 bases, and the junction held 11 bases outside the gene matches.

CDR3 in DNA: TGCGCCAGCAGTCCGGAGGGGTACCGGAACACTGAAGCTTTCTTT. It codes for CASSPEGYRNTEAFF. V usage is TRBV4-1 and J usage is TRBJ1-1, with D perhaps matching TRBD1 (5 bases). Trimming took off 6 bases at V and 1 base at J, with 15 bases between the two ends. Germline V gene data show CDR1 as MGHRA and CDR2 as YSYEKL. This CDR3 region has 15 residues.

Only a few counts were recorded for this clone. The chain is built from TRBV3-1 (or the pseudogene TRBV3-2) and TRBJ1-1; 7 bases align to TRBD1. The trim removed 4 bases at V and 4 bases at J, leaving 6 bases unmatched. The CDR3 is made up of 14 amino acids. CDR1 is LGHDT and CDR2 is YNNKEL in the germline V gene (reference sequence). The CDR3 reads CASSLRGRSTEAFF. CDR3 DNA: TGTGCCAGCAGCCTCAGGGGGAGAAGCACTGAAGCTTTCTTT.